This record covers a single T cell receptor (beta chain). Its antigen is unidentified. The CDR3 consists of 11 residues. CDR1 is MNHEY, CDR2 SVGAGI, per germline. V was cut by 6 bases and J by 7 bases, with 9 bases left in between. Based on CD45RO/CCR7/CD25/CD127/CD95/CD27, CD4+ regulatory, stem cell-like memory, naive and central memory cells were sorted. Sorted populations were all over 98% pure. The sample originates from a study of beta chain features in type 1 diabetes. Overall study findings and caveats: TCRB CDR3s were moderately but significantly shorter in Type 1 diabetes patients in all four CD4+ subsets.

The entirety of the isolated RNA underwent reverse transcription, so expressed TCRB transcripts were sequenced. Method: immunoSEQ multiplex PCR; TCRdb's copy keeps in-frame clones and lacks some. The profile shows about 250,000 clones, 13% to 15% of them singletons. Sequencing was carried out using naive CD4+ T cells from blood. This receptor was taken from a woman aged 40 to 49 in good health. This chain joins TRBV6-5 and TRBJ2-5, with a tentative D call TRBD2 (5 bases). The CDR3 bases are TGTGCCAGCAGCTCCCGGGGGACCCAGTACTTC. Translation gives CASSSRGTQYF.